A selection of T cell receptor beta chains follows, all from one sample in a study of Ad26.COV2.S vaccination and SARS-CoV-2 variants. The method was immunoSEQ multiplex PCR; TCRdb's version includes in-frame clones alone and lacks a portion of them. The sample lists about 330,000 clones, 90% occurring once. Sequencing was performed on peripheral blood, taken in a trial of Ad26.COV2.S vaccine versus placebo. The receptor source for this set is a person between 18 and 59 years old who received the Ad26.COV2.S COVID-19 vaccine or a placebo. The CDR3 runs from the conserved cysteine through the conserved F or W. A D gene is named only where the DNA matches it firmly. Size is omitted from some rows. Given values are once, few, many or a class for expanded clones.

D,V,size,J,CDR3,DNA
.,TRBV7-2,.,TRBJ2-1,CASSLGVNEQFF,TGTGCCAGCAGCTTAGGGGTGAATGAGCAGTTCTTC
.,TRBV9,.,TRBJ2-2,CASSVVPQVNTGELFF,TGTGCCAGCAGCGTAGTACCTCAGGTGAACACCGGGGAGCTGTTTTTT
TRBD2,TRBV6-5,.,TRBJ2-1,CASSWTSGEYNEQFF,TGTGCCAGCAGTTGGACTAGCGGGGAGTACAATGAGCAGTTCTTC
.,TRBV6-2/TRBV6-3,.,TRBJ2-3,CASSYFAGDTQYF,TGTGCCAGCAGTTACTTCGCAGGAGATACGCAGTATTTT
TRBD2,TRBV6-5,.,TRBJ2-5,CASSYSGLPETQYF,TGTGCCAGCAGTTACTCGGGACTACCCGAGACCCAGTACTTC
.,TRBV7-9,.,TRBJ2-7,CASSLGLGSAYEQYF,TGTGCCAGCAGCTTAGGTTTGGGATCTGCCTACGAGCAGTACTTC
.,TRBV7-2,once,TRBJ1-5,CASSLTGDQPQHF,TGTGCCAGCAGCTTAACGGGTGATCAGCCCCAGCATTTT
.,TRBV7-2,.,TRBJ2-7,CASSLRVHEQYF,TGTGCCAGCAGCCTGAGGGTTCACGAGCAGTACTTC
TRBD2,TRBV4-3,.,TRBJ2-2,CASSQEGVAGDTGELFF,TGCGCCAGCAGCCAAGAGGGGGTAGCGGGGGATACCGGGGAGCTGTTTTTT
.,TRBV4-1,.,TRBJ1-1,CASSENTEAFF,TGCGCCAGCAGCGAAAACACTGAAGCTTTCTTT
.,TRBV6-2/TRBV6-3,.,TRBJ1-4,CASSLQANEKLFF,TGTGCCAGCAGCCTACAGGCCAATGAAAAACTGTTTTTT
.,TRBV4-1,.,TRBJ1-2,CASSQDNILGYGYTF,TGCGCCAGCAGCCAAGATAACATTCTGGGGTATGGCTACACCTTC
.,TRBV11-2,.,TRBJ1-1,CASSLPLGGTEAFF,TGTGCCAGCAGCCTCCCCCTAGGGGGCACTGAAGCTTTCTTT
TRBD2,TRBV7-2,once,TRBJ2-1,CASSTTSGEQFF,TGTGCCAGCAGCACGACTAGCGGGGAGCAGTTCTTC
.,TRBV19,.,TRBJ1-2,CASSISGSLYGYTF,TGTGCCAGTAGTATCTCTGGGAGCCTCTATGGCTACACCTTC
.,TRBV15,once,TRBJ2-1,CATSGRWDYNEQFF,TGTGCCACCAGCGGACGATGGGACTACAATGAGCAGTTCTTC
.,TRBV5-1,.,TRBJ1-5,CASSLSGFDQPQHF,TGCGCCAGCAGCTTGTCTGGCTTTGATCAGCCCCAGCATTTT
TRBD1,TRBV5-6,.,TRBJ2-2,CASSFVSGQRTTGELFF,TGTGCCAGCAGCTTCGTATCGGGACAGCGCACAACCGGGGAGCTGTTTTTT
.,TRBV12-5,.,TRBJ2-7,CASGLFTYEQYF,TGTGCTAGTGGTTTGTTTACCTACGAGCAGTACTTC
.,TRBV18,.,TRBJ1-1,CASSPSSLPVGGNTEAFF,TGTGCCAGCTCACCGTCGTCGCTCCCAGTTGGGGGGAACACTGAAGCTTTCTTT
.,TRBV19,.,TRBJ1-1,CASSIIGVGSTEAFF,TGTGCCAGTAGTATAATCGGGGTAGGGAGTACTGAAGCTTTCTTT
TRBD2,TRBV27,.,TRBJ2-1,CASSLKGLAVYNEQFF,TGTGCCAGCAGTTTGAAAGGACTAGCGGTATACAATGAGCAGTTCTTC
.,TRBV18,.,TRBJ1-2,CASSPKTWVLYGYTF,TGTGCCAGCTCACCCAAAACTTGGGTACTCTATGGCTACACCTTC
.,TRBV19,.,TRBJ1-1,CASIRLGISEAFF,TGTGCCAGTATTAGACTCGGTATCTCTGAAGCTTTCTTT
TRBD2,TRBV3-1/TRBV3-2,.,TRBJ2-2,CASKQREWYTGELFF,TGTGCCAGCAAACAGCGGGAGTGGTACACCGGGGAGCTGTTTTTT
.,TRBV25-1,.,TRBJ1-1,CASSSLAEAFF,TGTGCCAGCAGCTCGTTAGCTGAAGCTTTCTTT
.,TRBV6-6,.,TRBJ2-3,CASSPVLGTPITDTQYF,TGTGCCAGCAGTCCCGTCCTCGGGACACCGATCACAGATACGCAGTATTTT
TRBD1,TRBV7-8,.,TRBJ1-1,CASSSFNRGLRIGGAEAFF,TGTGCCAGCAGCTCTTTTAACAGGGGGCTCAGGATTGGGGGCGCTGAAGCTTTCTTT
.,TRBV11-3,.,TRBJ2-3,CASTPRGTYTQYF,TGTGCCAGCACCCCCAGAGGGACATATACGCAGTATTTT
TRBD1,TRBV12-3/TRBV12-4,.,TRBJ1-2,CASRTGTNGYTF,TGTGCCAGCAGGACAGGGACTAACGGCTACACCTTC
TRBD1,TRBV6-5,.,TRBJ1-2,CASNLDRGYGYTF,TGTGCCAGCAATCTGGACAGGGGCTATGGCTACACCTTC
TRBD1,TRBV5-1,.,TRBJ2-1,CASSLEWTGINNEQFF,TGCGCCAGCAGCTTGGAATGGACAGGGATCAACAATGAGCAGTTCTTC
.,TRBV7-9,.,TRBJ1-1,CASSFPLGQAQGNTEAFF,TGTGCCAGCAGCTTCCCCCTGGGGCAGGCCCAAGGGAACACTGAAGCTTTCTTT
.,TRBV20-1,.,TRBJ2-7,CSATDSGSYEQYF,TGCAGTGCTACTGACAGTGGCTCCTACGAGCAGTACTTC
TRBD1,TRBV6-5,.,TRBJ1-1,CASTTGQGGGTEAFF,TGTGCCAGCACTACGGGACAGGGGGGTGGCACTGAAGCTTTCTTT
.,TRBV11-3,.,TRBJ2-1,CASRSRGRREQFF,TGTGCCAGCAGATCGCGAGGGCGCCGGGAGCAGTTCTTC
TRBD2,TRBV27,.,TRBJ2-1,CASRPGAGLINEQFF,TGTGCCAGCAGGCCTGGAGCGGGGTTAATCAATGAGCAGTTCTTC
.,TRBV20-1,.,TRBJ2-1,CSAREGEQFF,TGCAGTGCTAGAGAGGGTGAGCAGTTCTTC
.,TRBV20-1,.,TRBJ1-2,CSATSNYGYTF,TGCAGTGCTACGAGCAACTATGGCTACACCTTC
.,TRBV19,.,TRBJ2-1,CASSISRSLDEQFF,TGTGCCAGTAGTATAAGTCGGTCTCTGGACGAGCAGTTCTTC
TRBD1,TRBV7-9,.,TRBJ1-1,CASSLGFGQGAGDTEAFF,TGTGCCAGCAGCTTAGGCTTTGGACAGGGGGCAGGCGACACTGAAGCTTTCTTT
.,TRBV12-1,.,TRBJ1-5,CASSSRQGYYSNQPQHF,TGTGCCAGCAGCTCTCGACAGGGATATTATAGCAATCAGCCCCAGCATTTT
.,TRBV19,.,TRBJ1-1,CASSFTPGSEAFF,TGTGCCAGTAGTTTCACCCCAGGGAGTGAAGCTTTCTTT
.,TRBV19,.,TRBJ1-5,CASSSVDSSIDQPQHF,TGTGCCAGTAGTTCCGTCGACAGTTCAATAGATCAGCCCCAGCATTTT
TRBD1,TRBV9,.,TRBJ2-7,CASSAKRTGGAPPFYEQYF,TGTGCCAGCAGCGCAAAGAGAACAGGGGGCGCTCCCCCTTTCTACGAGCAGTACTTC
TRBD1,TRBV3-1/TRBV3-2,.,TRBJ1-1,CASSPRTGGNTEAFF,TGTGCCAGCAGCCCGCGTACAGGGGGCAACACTGAAGCTTTCTTT
.,TRBV6-5,.,TRBJ1-3,CASSWNPNFPGNTIYF,TGTGCCAGCAGTTGGAACCCTAATTTTCCTGGAAACACCATATATTTT
TRBD1,TRBV19,.,TRBJ1-5,CASTGQGSDQPQHF,TGTGCCAGTACCGGACAGGGGTCCGATCAGCCCCAGCATTTT